This T cell receptor (beta chain) was captured by sequencing in a study of breast tumors, draining lymph nodes, adjacent tissues. Each CDR3 protein is one row after TCRdb ran MiXCR on the multiplex PCR reads. The table has some 150,000 distinct CDR3 sequences, 30% to 40% seen once. The lymph nodes were axillary draining lymph nodes from breast cancer patients. Turning to this clonotype: At one of its ends the junction is not consistent with the germline gene, which may arise from a read error.

CDR3 size: 13 residues. Germline V gives CDR1 MNHEY, CDR2 SVGEGT. The sample comprised axillary lymph node tissue. This chain connects TRBV6-2 or TRBV6-3 to TRBJ2-2, with D perhaps TRBD2 (5 bases). This receptor was taken from a female donor with breast cancer. Some clones in this sample may be carry-over from other donors' samples. CDR3 region: CASRGRSIGELLF. The CDR3 bases are TGTGCCAGCAGGGGCAGGAGCATCGGGGAGCTGCTTTTT.